The clone carrying this T cell receptor beta chain was counted only a few times. Antigen specificity is unknown. Other nucleotide sequences in the sample specify the same CDR3. This CDR3 has 13 residues. Germline CDR1 reads SGHNT; CDR2 reads YYREEE (reference sequence). J lost 4 bases, V lost 4 bases, and 3 bases had no gene match. The sample belongs to a study of PD-1 blockade in classical Hodgkin lymphoma. Study-level points and caveats: In newly diagnosed patients, baseline TCR diversity was reportedly below that of healthy donors. Baseline diversity was lower in partial responders and progressors than complete responders. Diversity in CD4+ TCRs, unlike that measured in CD8+ TCRs, had risen significantly by C4D1.

The method was immunoSEQ multiplex PCR; TCRdb's version includes in-frame clones alone and lacks a portion of them. The table lists almost 85,000 clones, roughly 90% of them singletons. Each patient relapsed following autologous stem cell transplantation, and prior brentuximab vedotin exposure differed. The sequence came from a human donor with classical Hodgkin lymphoma. Source: peripheral blood mononuclear cells (PBMCs), taken at baseline. This sequence joins TRBV5-4 and TRBJ2-5; 8 nucleotides line up with TRBD1. CDR3 sequence reads: CASSLGQGETQYF. CDR3 nucleotide sequence: TGTGCCAGCAGCCTTGGACAGGGAGAGACCCAGTACTTC.